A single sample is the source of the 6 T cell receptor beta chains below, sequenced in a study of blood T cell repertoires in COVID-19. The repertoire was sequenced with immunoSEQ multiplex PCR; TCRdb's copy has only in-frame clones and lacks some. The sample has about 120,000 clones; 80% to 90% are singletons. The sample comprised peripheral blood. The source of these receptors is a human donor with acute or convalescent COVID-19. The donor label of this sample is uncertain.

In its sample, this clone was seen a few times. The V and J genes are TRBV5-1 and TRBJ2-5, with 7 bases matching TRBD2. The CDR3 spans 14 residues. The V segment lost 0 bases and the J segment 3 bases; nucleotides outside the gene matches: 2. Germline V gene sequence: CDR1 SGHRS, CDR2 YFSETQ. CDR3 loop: CASSLAAGKETQYF. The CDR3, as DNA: TGCGCCAGCAGCTTGGCAGCGGGAAAAGAGACCCAGTACTTC.

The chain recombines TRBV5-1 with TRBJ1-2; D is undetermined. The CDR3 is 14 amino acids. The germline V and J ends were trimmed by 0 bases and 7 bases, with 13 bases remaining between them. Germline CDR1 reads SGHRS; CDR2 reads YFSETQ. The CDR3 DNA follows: TGCGCCAGCAGCTTGGTCCCTGACGGGAGTGGCTACACCTTC. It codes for CASSLVPDGSGYTF.

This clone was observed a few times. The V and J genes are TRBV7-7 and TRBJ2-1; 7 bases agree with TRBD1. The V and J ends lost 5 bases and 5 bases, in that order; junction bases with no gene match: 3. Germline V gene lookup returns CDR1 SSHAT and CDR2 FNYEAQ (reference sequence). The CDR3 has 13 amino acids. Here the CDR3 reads CASSHGTDNEQFF. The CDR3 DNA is TGTGCCAGCAGCCATGGGACAGACAATGAGCAGTTCTTC.

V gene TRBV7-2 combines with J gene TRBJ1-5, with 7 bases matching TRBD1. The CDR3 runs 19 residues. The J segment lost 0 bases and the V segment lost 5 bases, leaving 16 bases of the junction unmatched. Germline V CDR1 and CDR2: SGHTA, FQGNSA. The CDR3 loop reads CASSQVGVGTVHSNQPQHF. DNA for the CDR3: TGTGCCAGCAGCCAAGTGGGTGTAGGGACAGTACATAGCAATCAGCCCCAGCATTTT.

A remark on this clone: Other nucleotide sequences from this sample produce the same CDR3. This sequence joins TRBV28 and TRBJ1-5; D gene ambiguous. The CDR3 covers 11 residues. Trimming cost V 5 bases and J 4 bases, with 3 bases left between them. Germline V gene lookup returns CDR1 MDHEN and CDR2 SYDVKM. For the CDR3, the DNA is TGTGCCAGCAGTCTAAATCAGCCCCAGCATTTT. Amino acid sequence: CASSLNQPQHF.

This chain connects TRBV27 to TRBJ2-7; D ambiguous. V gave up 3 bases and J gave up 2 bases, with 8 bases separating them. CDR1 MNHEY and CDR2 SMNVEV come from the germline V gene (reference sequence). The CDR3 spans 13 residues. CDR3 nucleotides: TGTGCCAGCAGTTTGAGAGCGACCTACGAGCAGTACTTC. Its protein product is CASSLRATYEQYF.